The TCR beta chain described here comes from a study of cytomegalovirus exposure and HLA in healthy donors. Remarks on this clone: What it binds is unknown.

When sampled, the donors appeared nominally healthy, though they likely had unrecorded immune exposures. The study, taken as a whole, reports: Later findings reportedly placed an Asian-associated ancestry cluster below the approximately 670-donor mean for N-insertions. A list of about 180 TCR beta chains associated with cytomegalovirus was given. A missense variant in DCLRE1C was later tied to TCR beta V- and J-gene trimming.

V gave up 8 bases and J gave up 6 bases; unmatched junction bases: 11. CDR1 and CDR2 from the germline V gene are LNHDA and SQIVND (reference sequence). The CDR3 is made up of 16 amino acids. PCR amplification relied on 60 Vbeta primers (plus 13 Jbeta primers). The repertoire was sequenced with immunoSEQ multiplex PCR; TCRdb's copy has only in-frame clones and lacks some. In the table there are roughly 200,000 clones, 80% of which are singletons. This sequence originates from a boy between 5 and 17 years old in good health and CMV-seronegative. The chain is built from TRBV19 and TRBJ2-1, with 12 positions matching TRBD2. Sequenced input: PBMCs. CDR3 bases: TGTGCCAGTTCCTTCTTCCTAGCGGGAGGGTCCAATGAGCAGTTCTTC. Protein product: CASSFFLAGGSNEQFF.